The rows below give T cell receptor beta chains drawn from one sample of a study of blood T cell repertoires in COVID-19. Sequencing used immunoSEQ multiplex PCR; TCRdb keeps in-frame clones, though not all of them. The table has about 80,000 clones, around 88% seen once. The sequencing sample was made of peripheral blood. These receptors all come from a woman of 80 years or more with acute or convalescent COVID-19. Each CDR3 is given without its conserved first and last residue. Each record gives: V gene, D gene, CDR3 protein. The D gene is left open where the match is weak.

TRBV4-1,.,ASSLTFNTQY
TRBV6-6,TRBD1,ASTPGQGASYEQY
TRBV5-5,TRBD1,ASSLGGDAQPQH
TRBV2,.,ASGPGASNQPQH
TRBV30,TRBD1,AWVERGHGYT
TRBV6-2/TRBV6-3,TRBD1,ASSPRGQGSRTQY
TRBV9,.,ASSVGEGGGLETQY
TRBV2,TRBD1,ASSQNPGGGNTGELF
TRBV5-1,.,ATSSTGEAEQF
TRBV5-6,.,ASSTRVPDTQY
TRBV6-2/TRBV6-3,.,ASSYSRRAAYNEQF
TRBV28,.,ASSLGGTLGDHSGNTIY
TRBV3-1/TRBV3-2,TRBD2,ASSQVASGYYEQY
TRBV7-9,TRBD2,ASSTLGRGEKTQY
TRBV5-1,.,ASSPTGSTNTEAF
TRBV6-5,TRBD1,ASSRDSSYNEQF
TRBV11-2,.,ASSLAGYPGNTIY
TRBV7-8,.,ASSSQGNTIY
TRBV10-2,TRBD1,ASWTGEDREQF
TRBV19,TRBD1,ASSIGQGDRGYT
TRBV19,TRBD1,ASEPGQGFASQPQH
TRBV5-4,TRBD1,ASSLGTTGGSETQY
TRBV19,.,ASTNQGDGGYT
TRBV14,TRBD2,ASSRKRGVGDTQY
TRBV1,.,TSSQEVGKSSYEQY
TRBV6-1,TRBD2,ASSGLSGLLTDTQY
TRBV10-3,.,AISSTTGGDEKLF
TRBV5-1,TRBD2,ASSPLAGGSYEQY
TRBV15,TRBD2,ATSLAGLPTQY
TRBV5-1,TRBD1,ASSGQGASNTGELF
TRBV18,TRBD2,ASSPTSGGLGYEQY
TRBV10-3,TRBD2,AISEGGLAGNVNIQY
TRBV20-1,TRBD1,SASLTGGQGYT
TRBV3-1/TRBV3-2,.,ASSPSGRVGGYT
TRBV6-1,.,ASSDRPQGWSGYT
TRBV15,TRBD1,ATSRSTGGDTEAF
TRBV10-3,TRBD2,AISGASGPYEQY
TRBV7-6,.,ASSYQGGLRKETQY
TRBV7-2,TRBD1,ASSARGTDNEQF
TRBV4-1,.,ASSQDFESSYNEQF
TRBV7-8,.,ASSPGQQETQY
TRBV9,TRBD2,ASSVSGGQAQETQY
TRBV19,.,ASSPWGVNTEAF
TRBV5-5,.,ASSLAYSETQY
TRBV18,TRBD1,ASSPAPTGDGYEQY
TRBV7-9,.,ASSLAATGFYGYT
TRBV10-1,.,ASSQGGVLEQY
TRBV6-1,TRBD1,ASSEGSGQGEKLF
TRBV5-4,.,AAAGDQETQY
TRBV2,.,ASRSLTGPQETQY
TRBV7-8,.,ASSPRSRGGETQY
TRBV5-1,TRBD2,ASSFSSGAYNEQF
TRBV3-1/TRBV3-2,TRBD1,ASSQSDRKDPLH
TRBV19,.,ASSPTGKDGYT
TRBV5-4,TRBD2,ASSSGLAGTGAYEQY